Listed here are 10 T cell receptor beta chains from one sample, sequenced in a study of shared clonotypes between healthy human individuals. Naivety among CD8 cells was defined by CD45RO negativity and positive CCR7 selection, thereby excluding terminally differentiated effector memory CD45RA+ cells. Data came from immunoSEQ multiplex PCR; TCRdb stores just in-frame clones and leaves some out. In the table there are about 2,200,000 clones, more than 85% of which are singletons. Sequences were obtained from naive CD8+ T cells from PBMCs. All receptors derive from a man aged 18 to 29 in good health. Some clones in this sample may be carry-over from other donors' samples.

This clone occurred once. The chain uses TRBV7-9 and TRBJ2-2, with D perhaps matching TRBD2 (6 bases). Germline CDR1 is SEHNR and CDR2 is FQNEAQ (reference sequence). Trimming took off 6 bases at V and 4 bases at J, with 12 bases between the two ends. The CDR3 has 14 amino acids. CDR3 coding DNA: TGTGCCAGCAGGCCCCCGCGGGGCACCGGGGAGCTGTTTTTT. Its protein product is CASRPPRGTGELFF.

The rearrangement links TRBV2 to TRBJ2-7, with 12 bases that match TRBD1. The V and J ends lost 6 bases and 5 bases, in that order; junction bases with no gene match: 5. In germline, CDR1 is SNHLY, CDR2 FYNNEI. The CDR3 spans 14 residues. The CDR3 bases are TGTGCCAGCAGGACCGGGACAGGGGGCCACGAGCAGTACTTC. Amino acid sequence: CASRTGTGGHEQYF.

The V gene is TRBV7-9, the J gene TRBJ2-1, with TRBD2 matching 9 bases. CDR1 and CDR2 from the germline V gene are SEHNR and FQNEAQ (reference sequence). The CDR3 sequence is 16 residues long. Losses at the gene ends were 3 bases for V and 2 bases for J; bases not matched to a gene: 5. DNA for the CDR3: TGTGCCAGCAGCTTCCGCGGGAGGGTCACCTACAATGAGCAGTTCTTC. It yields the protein CASSFRGRVTYNEQFF.

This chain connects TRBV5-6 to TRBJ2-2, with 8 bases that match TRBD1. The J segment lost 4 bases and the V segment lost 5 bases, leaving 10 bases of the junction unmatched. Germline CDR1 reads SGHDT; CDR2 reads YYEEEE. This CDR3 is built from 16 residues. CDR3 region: CASRDSDRDTTGELFF. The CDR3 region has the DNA TGTGCCAGCAGGGACTCGGACAGGGATACCACCGGGGAGCTGTTTTTT.

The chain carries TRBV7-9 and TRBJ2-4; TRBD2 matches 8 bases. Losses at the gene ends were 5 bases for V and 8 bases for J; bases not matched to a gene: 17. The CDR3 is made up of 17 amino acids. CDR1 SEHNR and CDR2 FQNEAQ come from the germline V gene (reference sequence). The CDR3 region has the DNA TGTGCCAGCAGCCCCCCGACGGACAGCGGGGGATTTCACATTCAGTACTTC. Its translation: CASSPPTDSGGFHIQYF.

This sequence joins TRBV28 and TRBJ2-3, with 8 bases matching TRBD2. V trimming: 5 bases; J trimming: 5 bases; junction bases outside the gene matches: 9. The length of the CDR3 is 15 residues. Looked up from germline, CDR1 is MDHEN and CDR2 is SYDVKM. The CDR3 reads CASSLRVREEDTQYF. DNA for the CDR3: TGTGCCAGCAGTCTTCGGGTGCGGGAGGAAGATACGCAGTATTTT.

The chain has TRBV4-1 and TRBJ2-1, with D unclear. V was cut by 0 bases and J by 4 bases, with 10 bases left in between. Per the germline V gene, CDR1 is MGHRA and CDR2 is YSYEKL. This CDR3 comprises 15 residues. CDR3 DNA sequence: TGCGCCAGCAGCCAAGATTTGGTACCATACAATGAGCAGTTCTTC. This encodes CASSQDLVPYNEQFF.

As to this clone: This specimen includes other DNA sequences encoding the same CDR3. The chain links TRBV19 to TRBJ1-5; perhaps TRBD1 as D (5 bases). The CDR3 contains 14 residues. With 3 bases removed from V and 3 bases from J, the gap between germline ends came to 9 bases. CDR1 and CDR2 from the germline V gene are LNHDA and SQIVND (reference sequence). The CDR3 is CASSIRDLNQPQHF. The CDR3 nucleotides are TGTGCCAGTAGTATCAGGGATCTCAATCAGCCCCAGCATTTT.

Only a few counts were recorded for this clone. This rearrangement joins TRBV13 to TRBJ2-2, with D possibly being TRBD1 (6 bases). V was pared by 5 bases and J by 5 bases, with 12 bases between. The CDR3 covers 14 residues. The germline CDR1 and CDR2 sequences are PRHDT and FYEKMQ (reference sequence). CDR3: CASSGGVDTGELFF. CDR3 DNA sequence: TGTGCCAGCAGCGGGGGCGTTGATACCGGGGAGCTGTTTTTT. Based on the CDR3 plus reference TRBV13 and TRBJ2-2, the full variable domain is AAGVIQSPRHLIKEKRETATLKCYPIPRHDTVYWYQQGPGQDPQFLISFYEKMQSDKGSIPDRFSAQQFSDYHSELNMSSLELGDSALYFCASSGGVDTGELFFGEGSRLTVL.

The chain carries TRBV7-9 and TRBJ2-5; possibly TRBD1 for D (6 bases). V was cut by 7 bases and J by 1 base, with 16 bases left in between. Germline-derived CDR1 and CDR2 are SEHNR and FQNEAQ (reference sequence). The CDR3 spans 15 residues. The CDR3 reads CASMDWGHLQETQYF. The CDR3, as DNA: TGTGCCAGCATGGACTGGGGACACCTCCAAGAGACCCAGTACTTC.